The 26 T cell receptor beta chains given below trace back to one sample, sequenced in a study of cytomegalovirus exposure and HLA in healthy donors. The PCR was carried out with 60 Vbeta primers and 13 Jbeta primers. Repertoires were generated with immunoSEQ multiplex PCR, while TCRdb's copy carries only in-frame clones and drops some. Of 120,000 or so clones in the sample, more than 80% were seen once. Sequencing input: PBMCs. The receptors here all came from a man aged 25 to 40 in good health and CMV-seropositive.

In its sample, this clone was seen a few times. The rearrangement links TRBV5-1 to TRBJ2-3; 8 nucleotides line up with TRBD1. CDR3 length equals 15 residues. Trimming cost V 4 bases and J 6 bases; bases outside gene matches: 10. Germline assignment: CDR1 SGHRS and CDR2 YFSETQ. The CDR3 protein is CASSTDTGGRDTQYF. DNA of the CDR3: TGCGCCAGCAGCACCGACACAGGGGGGCGGGATACGCAGTATTTT. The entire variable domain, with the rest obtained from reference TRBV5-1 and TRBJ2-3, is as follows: KAGVTQTPRYLIKTRGQQVTLSCSPISGHRSVSWYQQTPGQGLQFLFEYFSETQRNKGNFPGRFSGRQFSNSRSEMNVSTLELGDSALYLCASSTDTGGRDTQYFGPGTRLTVL.

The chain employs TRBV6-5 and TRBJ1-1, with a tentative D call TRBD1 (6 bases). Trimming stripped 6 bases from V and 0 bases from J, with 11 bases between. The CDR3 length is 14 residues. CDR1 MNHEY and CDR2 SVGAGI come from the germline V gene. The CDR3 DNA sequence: TGTGCCAGCAGCGAGGGACATCTGAACACTGAAGCTTTCTTT. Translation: CASSEGHLNTEAFF.

CDR3 loop: CASSQDRVGQPQHF. Written as DNA, the CDR3 is TGTGCCAGCAGCCAAGACAGGGTCGGACAGCCCCAGCATTTT. The chain joins TRBV4-2 to TRBJ1-5; a weak D match, TRBD1 (5 bases). Per the germline V gene, CDR1 is LGHNA and CDR2 is YNFKEQ. The CDR3 totals 14 residues. The V gene lost 0 bases and the J gene lost 7 bases, with 10 bases spanning the gap.

The DNA of the CDR3 is TGTGCCAGTAGTATAGATTATTGGGAGCGGGGGACTGAAGCTTTCTTT. Its protein is CASSIDYWERGTEAFF. This sequence joins TRBV19 and TRBJ1-1; perhaps TRBD1 as D (5 bases). Germline CDR1 is LNHDA and CDR2 is SQIVND (reference sequence). The ends were cut back, 0 bases at V and 5 bases at J, with 16 bases in the middle. The CDR3 loop spans 16 amino acids.

CDR3 residues: CASSHLAGGQGETQYF. CDR3 sequence (DNA): TGCGCCAGCAGCCATCTAGCGGGGGGCCAGGGGGAGACCCAGTACTTC. The gene calls are TRBV4-1 and TRBJ2-5; 11 nucleotides agree with TRBD2. CDR3 length: 16 residues. In germline, CDR1 is MGHRA, CDR2 YSYEKL. V dropped 3 bases and J dropped 5; count of bases not matched to a gene: 8.

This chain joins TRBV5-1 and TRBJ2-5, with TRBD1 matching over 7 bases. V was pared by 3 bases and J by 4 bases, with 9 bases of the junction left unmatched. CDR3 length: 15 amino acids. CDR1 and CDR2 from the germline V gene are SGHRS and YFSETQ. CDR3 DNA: TGCGCCAGCAGCTCTACGACAGGGTCGGTAGAGACCCAGTACTTC. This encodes CASSSTTGSVETQYF. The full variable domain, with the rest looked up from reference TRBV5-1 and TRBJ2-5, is KAGVTQTPRYLIKTRGQQVTLSCSPISGHRSVSWYQQTPGQGLQFLFEYFSETQRNKGNFPGRFSGRQFSNSRSEMNVSTLELGDSALYLCASSSTTGSVETQYFGPGTRLLVL.

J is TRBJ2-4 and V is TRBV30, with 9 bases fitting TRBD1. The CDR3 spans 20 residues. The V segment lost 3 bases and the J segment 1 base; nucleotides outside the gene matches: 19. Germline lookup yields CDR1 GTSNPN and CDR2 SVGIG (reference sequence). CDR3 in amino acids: CAWSAQGQGSFQRAKNIQYF. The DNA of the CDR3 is TGTGCCTGGAGCGCCCAGGGACAGGGCTCCTTCCAAAGGGCCAAAAACATTCAGTACTTC.

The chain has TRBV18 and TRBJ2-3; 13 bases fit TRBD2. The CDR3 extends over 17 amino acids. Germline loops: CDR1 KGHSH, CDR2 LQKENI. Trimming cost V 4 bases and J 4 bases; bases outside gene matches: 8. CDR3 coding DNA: TGTGCCAGCTCACAAACGAGACTAGCGGGGGGTCCAGATACGCAGTATTTT. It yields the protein CASSQTRLAGGPDTQYF.

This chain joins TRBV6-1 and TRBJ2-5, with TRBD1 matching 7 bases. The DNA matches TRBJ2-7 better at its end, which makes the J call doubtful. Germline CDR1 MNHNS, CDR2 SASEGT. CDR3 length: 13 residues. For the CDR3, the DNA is TGTGCCAGCATCAACTTGGGACAGCTCGAGCAGTACTTC. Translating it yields CASINLGQLEQYF.

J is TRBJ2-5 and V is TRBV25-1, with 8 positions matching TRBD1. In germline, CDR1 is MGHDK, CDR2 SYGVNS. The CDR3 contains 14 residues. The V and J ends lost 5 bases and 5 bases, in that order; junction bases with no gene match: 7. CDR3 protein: CASSRAGGFETQYF. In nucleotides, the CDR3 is TGTGCCAGCAGTCGAGCAGGGGGCTTCGAGACCCAGTACTTC.

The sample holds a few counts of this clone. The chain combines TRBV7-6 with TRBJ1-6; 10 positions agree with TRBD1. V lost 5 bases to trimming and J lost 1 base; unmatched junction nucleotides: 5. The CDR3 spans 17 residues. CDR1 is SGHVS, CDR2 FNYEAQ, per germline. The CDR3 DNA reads TGTGCCAGCAGCATAGGACAGGGGGAGTCCTATAATTCACCCCTCCACTTT. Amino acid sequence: CASSIGQGESYNSPLHF.

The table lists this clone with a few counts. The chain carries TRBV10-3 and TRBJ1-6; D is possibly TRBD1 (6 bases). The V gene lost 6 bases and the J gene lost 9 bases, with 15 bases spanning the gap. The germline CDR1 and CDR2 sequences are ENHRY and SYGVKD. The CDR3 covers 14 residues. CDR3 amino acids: CAISETLRGSPLHF. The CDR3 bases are TGTGCCATCAGCGAGACACTCAGGGGTTCACCCCTCCACTTT.

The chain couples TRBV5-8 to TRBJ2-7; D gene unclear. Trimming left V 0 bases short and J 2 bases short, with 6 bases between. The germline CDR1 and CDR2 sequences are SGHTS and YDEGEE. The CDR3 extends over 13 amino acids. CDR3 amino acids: CASSLGPPYEQYF. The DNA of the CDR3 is TGTGCCAGCAGCTTGGGGCCCCCCTACGAGCAGTACTTC.

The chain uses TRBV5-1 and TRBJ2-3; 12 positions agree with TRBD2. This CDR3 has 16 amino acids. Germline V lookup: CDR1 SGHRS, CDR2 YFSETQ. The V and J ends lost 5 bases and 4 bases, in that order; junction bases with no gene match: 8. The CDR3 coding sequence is TGCGCCAGCAGTACCGGGACTAGCGGGCTCTCAGATACGCAGTATTTT. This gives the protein CASSTGTSGLSDTQYF. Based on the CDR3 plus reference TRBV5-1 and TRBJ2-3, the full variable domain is KAGVTQTPRYLIKTRGQQVTLSCSPISGHRSVSWYQQTPGQGLQFLFEYFSETQRNKGNFPGRFSGRQFSNSRSEMNVSTLELGDSALYLCASSTGTSGLSDTQYFGPGTRLTVL.

CDR3 amino acids: CASTHSPGQYYNSPLHF. The DNA of the CDR3 is TGTGCCAGCACCCATAGCCCGGGACAGTACTATAATTCACCCCTCCACTTT. The chain is built from TRBV5-6 and TRBJ1-6; 7 bases fit TRBD1. This CDR3 spans 17 amino acids. The junction had 12 bases not matched to a gene; V was cut back by 6 bases and J by 3 bases. CDR1 SGHDT and CDR2 YYEEEE come from the germline V gene.

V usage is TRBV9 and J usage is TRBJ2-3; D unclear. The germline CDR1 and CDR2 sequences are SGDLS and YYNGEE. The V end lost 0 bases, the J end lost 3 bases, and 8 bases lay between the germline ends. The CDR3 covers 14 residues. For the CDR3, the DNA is TGTGCCAGCAGCGTAGGACCGCGGACAGATACGCAGTATTTT. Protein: CASSVGPRTDTQYF.

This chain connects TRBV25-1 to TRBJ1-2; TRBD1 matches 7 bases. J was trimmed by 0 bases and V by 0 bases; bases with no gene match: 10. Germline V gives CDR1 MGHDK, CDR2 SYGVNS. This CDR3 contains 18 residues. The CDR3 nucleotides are TGTGCCAGCAGTGAATATGGGGACAGCAAGCTAGCTAACTATGGCTACACCTTC. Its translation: CASSEYGDSKLANYGYTF.

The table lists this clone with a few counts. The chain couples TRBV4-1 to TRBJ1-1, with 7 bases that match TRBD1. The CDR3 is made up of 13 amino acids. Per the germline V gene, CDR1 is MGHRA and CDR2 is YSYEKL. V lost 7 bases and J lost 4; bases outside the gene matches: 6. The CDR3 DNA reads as TGCGCCAGCAACTTAACAGGGGTCACTGAAGCTTTCTTT. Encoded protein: CASNLTGVTEAFF.

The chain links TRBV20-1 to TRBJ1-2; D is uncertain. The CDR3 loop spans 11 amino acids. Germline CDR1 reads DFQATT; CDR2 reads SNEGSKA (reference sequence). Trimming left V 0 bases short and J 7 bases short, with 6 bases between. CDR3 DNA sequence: TGCAGTGCTAGAGAACTACGTGGCTACACCTTC. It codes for CSARELRGYTF.

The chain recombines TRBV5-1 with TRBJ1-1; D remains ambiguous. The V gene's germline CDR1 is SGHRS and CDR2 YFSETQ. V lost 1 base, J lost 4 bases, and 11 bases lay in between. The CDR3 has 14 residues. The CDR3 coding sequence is TGCGCCAGCAGCTTGAGCGGTGCGGGCACTGAAGCTTTCTTT. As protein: CASSLSGAGTEAFF.

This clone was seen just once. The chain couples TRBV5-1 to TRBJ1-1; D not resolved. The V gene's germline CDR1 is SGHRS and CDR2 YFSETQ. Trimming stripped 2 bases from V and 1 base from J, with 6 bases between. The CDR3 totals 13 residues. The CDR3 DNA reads TGCGCCAGCAGCTTTAGATCGAACACTGAAGCTTTCTTT. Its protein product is CASSFRSNTEAFF.

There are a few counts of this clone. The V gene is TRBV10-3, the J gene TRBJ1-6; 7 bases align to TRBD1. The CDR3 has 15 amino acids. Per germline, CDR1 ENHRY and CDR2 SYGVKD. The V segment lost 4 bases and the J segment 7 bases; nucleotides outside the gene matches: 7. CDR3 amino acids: CAISVLTGPNSPLHF. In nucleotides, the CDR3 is TGTGCCATCAGTGTCCTGACAGGGCCAAATTCACCCCTCCACTTT.

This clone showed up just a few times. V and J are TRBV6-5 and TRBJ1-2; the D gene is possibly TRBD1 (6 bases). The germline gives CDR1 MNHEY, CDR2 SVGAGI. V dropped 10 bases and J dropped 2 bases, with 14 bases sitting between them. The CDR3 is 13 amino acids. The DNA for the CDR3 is TGTGCCACAAGGGAGGGGGGGAACTATGGCTACACCTTC. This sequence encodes CATREGGNYGYTF.

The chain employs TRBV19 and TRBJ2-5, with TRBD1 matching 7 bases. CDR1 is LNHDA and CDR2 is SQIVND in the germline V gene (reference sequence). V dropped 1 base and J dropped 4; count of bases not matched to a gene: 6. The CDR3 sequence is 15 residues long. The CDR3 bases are TGTGCCAGTAGTATAGCAAGGGGGCGGATAGAGACCCAGTACTTC. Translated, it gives CASSIARGRIETQYF. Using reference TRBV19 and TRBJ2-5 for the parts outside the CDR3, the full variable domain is DGGITQSPKYLFRKEGQNVTLSCEQNLNHDAMYWYRQDPGQGLRLIYYSQIVNDFQKGDIAEGYSVSREKKESFPLTVTSAQKNPTAFYLCASSIARGRIETQYFGPGTRLLVL.

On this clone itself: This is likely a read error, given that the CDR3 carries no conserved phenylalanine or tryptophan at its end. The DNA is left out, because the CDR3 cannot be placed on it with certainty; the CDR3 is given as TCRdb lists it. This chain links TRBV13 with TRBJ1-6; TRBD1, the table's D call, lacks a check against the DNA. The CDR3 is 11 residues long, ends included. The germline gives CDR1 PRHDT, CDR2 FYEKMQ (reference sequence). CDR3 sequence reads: CASSSDREGSG.

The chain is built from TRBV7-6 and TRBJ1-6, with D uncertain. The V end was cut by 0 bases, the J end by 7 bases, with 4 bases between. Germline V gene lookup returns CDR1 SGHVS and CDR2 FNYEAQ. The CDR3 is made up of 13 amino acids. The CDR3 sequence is CASSLARNSPLHF. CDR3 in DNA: TGTGCCAGCAGCTTAGCGAGGAATTCACCCCTCCACTTT.